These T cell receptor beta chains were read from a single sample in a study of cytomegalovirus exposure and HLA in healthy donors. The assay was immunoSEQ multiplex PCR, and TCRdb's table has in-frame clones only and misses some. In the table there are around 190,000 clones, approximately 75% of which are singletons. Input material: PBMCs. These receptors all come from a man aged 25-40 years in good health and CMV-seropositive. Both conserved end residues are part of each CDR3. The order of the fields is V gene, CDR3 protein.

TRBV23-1 CASSHPPGFVLANYGYTF
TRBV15 CATSSRRTDAPGNTIYF
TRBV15 CATSRKRGGLEEQYF
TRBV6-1 CASSSTGKGNTIYF
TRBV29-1 CSVESSTTYEQYF
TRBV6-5 CASSKQGLRNEQYF
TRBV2 CASSDQGLDEQYF
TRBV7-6 CASSSGQGDGELFF
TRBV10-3 CAIRGTVRAGELFF
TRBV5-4 CASSPRGGDNYGYTF
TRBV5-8 CASSFRTAGANVLTF
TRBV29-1 CSVTGTGVAFF
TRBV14 CASSQGHEGGSETQYF
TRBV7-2 CASNPGGQGKYGYTF
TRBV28 CASSLGQANYGYTF
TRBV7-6 CASSLGTDSNQPQHF
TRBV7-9 CASSTDGTGGSLYEQYF
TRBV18 CASSPRQGGNIQYF
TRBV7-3 CASSFGQAGELFF
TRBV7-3 CASSSYGGSSYNEQFF
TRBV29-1 CSVEGGSGPYEQYF
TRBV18 CASSPTGSYGYTF
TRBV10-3 CATGVGRGSSYEQYF
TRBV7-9 CASSLAGGSGGLFF
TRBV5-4 CASSLKVTSGGANEQFF
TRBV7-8 CASSRLNSPLQYNEQFF
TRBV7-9 CASSLGGQGEAFF
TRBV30 CAWSRGANSNQPQHF
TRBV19 CASSADSMNTEAFF
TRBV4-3 CASSRAMNTEAFF
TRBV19 CASRRQGATYNSPLHF
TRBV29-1 CSVIVATGELFF
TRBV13 CASRDQGSYNTGELFF
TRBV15 CATSRGQGAAFF
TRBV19 CASSLTPRVTEAFF
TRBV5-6 CASSGPEGLGSYEQYF
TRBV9 CASSVGHKAEAFF
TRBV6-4 CASRDTSGEYNEQFF
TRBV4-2 CASSQMGGLGYTF